This T cell receptor beta chain was captured in a study of CD8 T cells in acute hepatitis C reinfection. Only in-frame clones appear in the TCRdb table, and some are missing; sequencing was by immunoSEQ multiplex PCR. This sample has tens of thousands of clones; roughly 85% occur once, and the top ten carry approximately 11%. Time point described: naive CD8 control sorted from an acute-time-point sample. CDR3 length: 16 residues. Trimming cost V 3 bases and J 0 bases; bases outside gene matches: 5. Germline V gene sequence: CDR1 SEHNR, CDR2 FQNEAQ (reference sequence). The chain carries TRBV7-9 and TRBJ1-3; TRBD1 matches at 7 bases. The sample taken for sequencing was naive CD8+ T cells from PBMCs. The sequence came from a woman aged 18-29 years who spontaneously cleared hepatitis C infection. The CDR3 reads CASSFPRDSSGNTIYF. CDR3 nucleotides: TGTGCCAGCAGCTTCCCCAGGGACAGCTCTGGAAACACCATATATTTT.